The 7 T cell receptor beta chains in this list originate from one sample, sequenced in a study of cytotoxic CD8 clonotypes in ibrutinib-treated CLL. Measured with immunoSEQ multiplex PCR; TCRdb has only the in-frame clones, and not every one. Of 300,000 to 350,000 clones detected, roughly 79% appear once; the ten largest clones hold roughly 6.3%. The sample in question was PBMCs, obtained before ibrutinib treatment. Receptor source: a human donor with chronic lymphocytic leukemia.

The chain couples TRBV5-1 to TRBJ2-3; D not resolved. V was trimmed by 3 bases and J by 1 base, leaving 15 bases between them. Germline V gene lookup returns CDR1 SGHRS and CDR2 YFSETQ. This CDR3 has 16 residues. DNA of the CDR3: TGCGCCAGCAGCTCCTTTCTGGAGCTGGGCACAGATACGCAGTATTTT. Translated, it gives CASSSFLELGTDTQYF.

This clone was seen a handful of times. CDR3 protein: CASSLIFATEKYTDTQYF. DNA for the CDR3: TGTGCCAGCTCACTCATTTTCGCGACAGAGAAATACACAGATACGCAGTATTTT. This chain uses TRBV18 with TRBJ2-3; tentatively, D is TRBD1 (5 bases). The V end was cut by 4 bases, the J end by 2 bases, with 22 bases between. CDR1 is KGHSH and CDR2 is LQKENI in the germline V gene. The CDR3 runs to 18 residues. Combining the CDR3 with reference TRBV18 and TRBJ2-3 gives the whole variable domain NAGVMQNPRHLVRRRGQEARLRCSPMKGHSHVYWYRQLPEEGLKFMVYLQKENIIDESGMPKERFSAEFPKEGPSILRIQQVVRGDSAAYFCASSLIFATEKYTDTQYFGPGTRLTVL.

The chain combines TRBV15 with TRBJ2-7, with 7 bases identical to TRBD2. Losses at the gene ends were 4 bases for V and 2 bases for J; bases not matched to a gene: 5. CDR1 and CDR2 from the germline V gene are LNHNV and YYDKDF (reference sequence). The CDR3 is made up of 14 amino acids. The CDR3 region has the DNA TGTGCCACCAGCATTAAGCGGGGAGCCTACGAGCAGTACTTC. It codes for CATSIKRGAYEQYF.

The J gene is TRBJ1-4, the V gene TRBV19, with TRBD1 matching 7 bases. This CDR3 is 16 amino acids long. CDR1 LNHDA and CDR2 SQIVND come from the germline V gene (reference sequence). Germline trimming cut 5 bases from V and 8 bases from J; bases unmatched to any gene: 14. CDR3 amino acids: CASSPLGKGGAEKLFF. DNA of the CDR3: TGTGCCAGTAGTCCCCTGGGGAAAGGGGGCGCAGAAAAACTGTTTTTT.

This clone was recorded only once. The CDR3 DNA reads TGTGCCAGCAGCCGGGACAGGGAATACGAGCAGTACTTC. Translation gives CASSRDREYEQYF. V and J are TRBV27 and TRBJ2-7, with TRBD1 matching 9 bases. Trimming cost V 6 bases and J 4 bases; bases outside gene matches: 4. The length of the CDR3 is 13 residues. Germline CDR1 and CDR2: MNHEY and SMNVEV (reference sequence).

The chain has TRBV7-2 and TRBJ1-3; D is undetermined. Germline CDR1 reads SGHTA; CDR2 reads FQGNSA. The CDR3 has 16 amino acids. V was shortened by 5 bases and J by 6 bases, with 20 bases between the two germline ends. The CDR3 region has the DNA TGTGCCAGCAGCCCCCCTACAGACCCCGGTACAAACACCATATATTTT. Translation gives CASSPPTDPGTNTIYF. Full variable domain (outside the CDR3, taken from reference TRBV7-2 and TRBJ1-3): GAGVSQSPSNKVTEKGKDVELRCDPISGHTALYWYRQSLGQGLEFLIYFQGNSAPDKSGLPSDRFSAERTGGSVSTLTIQRTQQEDSAVYLCASSPPTDPGTNTIYFGEGSWLTVV.

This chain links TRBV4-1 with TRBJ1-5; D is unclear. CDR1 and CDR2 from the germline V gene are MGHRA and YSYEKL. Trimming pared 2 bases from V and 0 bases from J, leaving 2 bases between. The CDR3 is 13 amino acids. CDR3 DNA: TGCGCCAGCAGCCAAAATAGCAATCAGCCCCAGCATTTT. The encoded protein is CASSQNSNQPQHF.